A single sample gave rise to the 27 T cell receptor beta chains below, sequenced in a study of shared clonotypes between healthy human individuals. The data were produced by immunoSEQ multiplex PCR, yet TCRdb's version contains in-frame clones alone and is incomplete. In the table there are about 2.4 million clones, over 85% of which are singletons. The sequenced sample consisted of naive CD4+ T cells from PBMCs. As to subset: CD45RA+ positively selected. Receptors were obtained from a man between 18 and 35 years old in good health. Some clones in this sample may be carry-over from other donors' samples.

The CDR3 nucleotides are TGCGCCAGCAGCTCTCGGATGAACACTGAAGCTTTCTTT. Encoded protein: CASSSRMNTEAFF. The chain employs TRBV5-1 and TRBJ1-1, with D uncertain. V lost 3 bases and J lost 0, with 6 bases in between. Germline CDR1 reads SGHRS; CDR2 reads YFSETQ. CDR3 length: 13 amino acids. The entire variable domain, with the rest obtained from reference TRBV5-1 and TRBJ1-1, is as follows: KAGVTQTPRYLIKTRGQQVTLSCSPISGHRSVSWYQQTPGQGLQFLFEYFSETQRNKGNFPGRFSGRQFSNSRSEMNVSTLELGDSALYLCASSSRMNTEAFFGQGTRLTVV.

In its sample, this clone was seen once. The chain is built from TRBV5-1 and TRBJ1-6; the D is unclear. Per germline, CDR1 SGHRS and CDR2 YFSETQ. The V gene lost 0 bases and the J gene lost 7 bases, with 5 bases spanning the gap. The CDR3 totals 13 residues. Written as DNA, the CDR3 is TGCGCCAGCAGCTTGGAGAAGAATTCACCCCTCCACTTT. As protein: CASSLEKNSPLHF.

V gene TRBV28 combines with J gene TRBJ2-7, with TRBD1 identical over 10 bases. The germline V gene has CDR1 MDHEN and CDR2 SYDVKM. This CDR3 spans 16 amino acids. V gave up 6 bases and J gave up 8 bases; unmatched junction bases: 16. CDR3 region: CASSTAKRGTGEKQYF. The CDR3 DNA reads as TGTGCCAGCAGCACAGCCAAAAGAGGGACAGGGGAGAAGCAGTACTTC.

This sequence joins TRBV7-6 and TRBJ2-6; TRBD1 is a possible D gene (5 bases). Germline V gene lookup returns CDR1 SGHVS and CDR2 FNYEAQ. The CDR3 length is 17 residues. V lost 3 bases, J lost 0 bases, and 12 bases lay in between. The DNA of the CDR3 is TGTGCCAGCAGCTTCGGCCAGGGCCTCTCTGGGGCCAACGTCCTGACTTTC. As protein: CASSFGQGLSGANVLTF.

V usage is TRBV19 and J usage is TRBJ2-7, with 9 positions matching TRBD2. This CDR3 contains 15 residues. V lost 5 bases, J lost 3 bases, and 8 bases stayed unmatched. CDR1 LNHDA and CDR2 SQIVND come from the germline V gene (reference sequence). The CDR3 coding sequence is TGTGCCAGTAGTTACGGAGCGGGAGGACTCTACGAGCAGTACTTC. Translating gives CASSYGAGGLYEQYF.

The CDR3 sequence is CASSLVRTLREQYF. Written as DNA, the CDR3 is TGTGCCAGCAGTTTAGTCAGGACCCTTAGGGAGCAGTACTTC. This chain links TRBV28 with TRBJ2-7, with D hard to call. The CDR3 has 14 amino acids. Germline values: CDR1 MDHEN, CDR2 SYDVKM. V dropped 2 bases and J dropped 7 bases, with 15 bases sitting between them.

This chain connects TRBV18 to TRBJ1-5; perhaps TRBD1 as D (5 bases). The V gene lost 3 bases and the J gene lost 7 bases, with 22 bases spanning the gap. In germline, CDR1 is KGHSH, CDR2 LQKENI. This CDR3 contains 17 residues. CDR3 sequence reads: CASSPQGKGTVGQPQHF. For the CDR3, the DNA is TGTGCCAGCTCACCTCAAGGCAAGGGGACGGTCGGGCAGCCCCAGCATTTT.

The chain has TRBV16 and TRBJ2-4; perhaps TRBD2 as D (6 bases). This CDR3 comprises 14 residues. The V end was cut by 2 bases, the J end by 8 bases, with 13 bases between. Germline CDR1 KGHSY, CDR2 FQNENV. Here the CDR3 reads CASSQPGGTDIQYF. The CDR3 DNA sequence: TGTGCCAGCAGCCAACCAGGAGGGACGGACATTCAGTACTTC.

The chain combines TRBV4-1 with TRBJ2-2; D not resolved. The CDR3 extends over 15 amino acids. Germline values: CDR1 MGHRA, CDR2 YSYEKL. Between the trimmed V and J ends, which lost 7 bases and 1 base, there was a span of 13 bases. This chain's CDR3 is CASKTIGENTGELFF. In DNA, the CDR3 is TGCGCCAGCAAAACCATTGGAGAGAACACCGGGGAGCTGTTTTTT.

To note about this clone: Other DNA sequences in the same sample also yield this CDR3. This chain joins TRBV18 and TRBJ1-5; D is unclear. The germline CDR1 and CDR2 sequences are KGHSH and LQKENI. Trimming took 3 bases from V and 2 from J, leaving 8 bases between them. The CDR3 sequence is 14 residues long. The CDR3 nucleotides are TGTGCCAGCTCACCCGGGATTGGCAATCAGCCCCAGCATTTT. This gives the protein CASSPGIGNQPQHF.

The chain employs TRBV30 and TRBJ2-1; 13 bases agree with TRBD2. V lost 8 bases and J lost 10; bases outside the gene matches: 8. CDR1 and CDR2 from the germline V gene are GTSNPN and SVGIG (reference sequence). The CDR3 runs to 13 residues. CDR3 sequence (DNA): TGTGCCGCGCCCGGGACTAGCGGGATGGAGCAGTTCTTC. Its protein product is CAAPGTSGMEQFF. Variable domain in full (rest from reference TRBV30 and TRBJ2-1): SQTIHQWPATLVQPVGSPLSLECTVEGTSNPNLYWYRQAAGRGLQLLFYSVGIGQISSEVPQNLSASRPQDRQFILSSKKLLLSDSGFYLCAAPGTSGMEQFFGPGTRLTVL.

The chain combines TRBV28 with TRBJ2-1, with D unclear. Looked up from germline, CDR1 is MDHEN and CDR2 is SYDVKM. V lost 7 bases and J lost 1, with 11 bases in between. CDR3 length: 14 residues. CDR3 protein: CASTQAGSYNEQFF. The CDR3 region has the DNA TGTGCCAGCACGCAAGCAGGTTCCTACAATGAGCAGTTCTTC. The full variable domain, rest sourced from reference TRBV28 and TRBJ2-1, is DVKVTQSSRYLVKRTGEKVFLECVQDMDHENMFWYRQDPGLGLRLIYFSYDVKMKEKGDIPEGYSVSREKKERFSLILESASTNQTSMYLCASTQAGSYNEQFFGPGTRLTVL.

The rearrangement links TRBV11-2 to TRBJ2-5; D might be TRBD2 (6 bases). The CDR3 loop spans 15 amino acids. Germline V CDR1 and CDR2: SGHAT, FQNNGV. Trimming removed 2 bases at V and 4 bases at J, with 14 bases between. The CDR3, as DNA: TGTGCCAGCAGCTTAAGAACCGGGGGAGTAGAGACCCAGTACTTC. This codes for CASSLRTGGVETQYF.

This rearrangement joins TRBV5-1 to TRBJ1-1, with D hard to call. This CDR3 contains 17 residues. Deletions cut 0 bases from V and 0 bases from J, with 15 bases between. Per germline, CDR1 SGHRS and CDR2 YFSETQ. CDR3 residues: CASSLAPVQALNTEAFF. In nucleotides, the CDR3 is TGCGCCAGCAGCTTGGCCCCTGTGCAGGCGCTGAACACTGAAGCTTTCTTT.

Here the CDR3 reads CASSQDGGPQHF. CDR3 sequence (DNA): TGCGCCAGCAGCCAAGACGGTGGGCCCCAGCATTTT. The gene calls are TRBV4-1 and TRBJ1-5; D gene ambiguous. The CDR3 length is 12 residues. Per germline, CDR1 MGHRA and CDR2 YSYEKL. V shed 0 bases and J shed 9 bases, with 6 bases lying between them.

This clone appeared once. The V gene is TRBV28, the J gene TRBJ2-1; 8 nucleotides align to TRBD2. The ends lost 7 bases at V and 5 bases at J; junction bases unmatched: 19. Germline V gives CDR1 MDHEN, CDR2 SYDVKM. The CDR3 spans 18 residues. The CDR3 here is CASTTVGGAGTRDNEQFF. CDR3 sequence (DNA): TGTGCCAGCACTACAGTCGGGGGAGCCGGGACTAGAGACAATGAGCAGTTCTTC.

The J gene is TRBJ2-5, the V gene TRBV9, with 9 bases identical to TRBD2. V trimming: 4 bases; J trimming: 3 bases; junction bases outside the gene matches: 10. The length of the CDR3 is 16 residues. The germline gives CDR1 SGDLS, CDR2 YYNGEE. The CDR3 DNA is TGTGCCAGCAGCCCGAGTAGCGGGAGCGAGGAAGAGACCCAGTACTTC. Translation gives CASSPSSGSEEETQYF.

This rearrangement joins TRBV5-1 to TRBJ1-1; no clear D gene. Per the germline V gene, CDR1 is SGHRS and CDR2 is YFSETQ. The CDR3 spans 14 residues. Trimming left V 4 bases short and J 1 base short, with 11 bases between. The CDR3 protein is CASSRTSANTEAFF. CDR3 DNA sequence: TGCGCCAGCAGCCGTACATCGGCGAACACTGAAGCTTTCTTT.

This clone occurred once. CDR3 sequence (DNA): TGTGCCAGCAGCCCCCGGGGTAGCGGGCTCTCCTACAATGAGCAGTTCTTC. Translated, it gives CASSPRGSGLSYNEQFF. The chain uses TRBV7-3 and TRBJ2-1, with TRBD2 matching 7 bases. The junction had 10 bases not matched to a gene; V was cut back by 5 bases and J by 0 bases. The CDR3 spans 17 residues. Germline CDR1 reads SGHTA; CDR2 reads FQGTGA. The whole variable domain, filled in from reference TRBV7-3 and TRBJ2-1, reads GAGVSQTPSNKVTEKGKYVELRCDPISGHTALYWYRQSLGQGPEFLIYFQGTGAADDSGLPNDRFFAVRPEGSVSTLKIQRTERGDSAVYLCASSPRGSGLSYNEQFFGPGTRLTVL.

The CDR3 spells CASRLLDGSGQYF. The CDR3 nucleotides read TGTGCCAGCAGATTATTGGACGGATCGGGGCAGTACTTC. The chain has TRBV2 and TRBJ2-5; D is perhaps TRBD2 (5 bases). CDR3 size: 13 residues. The V end lost 6 bases, the J end lost 11 bases, and 19 bases lay between the germline ends. Germline CDR1 SNHLY, CDR2 FYNNEI.

The chain joins TRBV5-1 to TRBJ1-5; 7 positions agree with TRBD1. Trimming took 4 bases from V and 3 from J; bases not matched to a gene: 4. The CDR3 sequence is 14 residues long. CDR1 is SGHRS, CDR2 YFSETQ, per germline. The CDR3 coding sequence is TGCGCCAGCAGCGTCAGGGGGGACAATCAGCCCCAGCATTTT. This translates into CASSVRGDNQPQHF.

This clone has just one count. This sequence joins TRBV7-9 and TRBJ1-2; 7 bases fit TRBD1. V lost 5 bases, J lost 7 bases, and 10 bases stayed unmatched. The CDR3 consists of 14 residues. Germline values: CDR1 SEHNR, CDR2 FQNEAQ (reference sequence). In DNA form, the CDR3 reads TGTGCCAGCAGCCCCCAGGGGGGTGTGAGTGGCTACACCTTC. It encodes CASSPQGGVSGYTF. The full variable domain, in which reference TRBV7-9 and TRBJ1-2 provide the parts outside the CDR3, is DTGVSQNPRHKITKRGQNVTFRCDPISEHNRLYWYRQTLGQGPEFLTYFQNEAQLEKSRLLSDRFSAERPKGSFSTLEIQRTEQGDSAMYLCASSPQGGVSGYTFGSGTRLTVV.

The chain uses TRBV4-2 and TRBJ2-1, with 9 bases fitting TRBD1. The CDR3 spans 15 residues. Trimming took 4 bases from V and 3 from J; bases not matched to a gene: 4. Germline CDR1 LGHNA, CDR2 YNFKEQ. The CDR3 spells CASSLDRGFYNEQFF. The CDR3 DNA is TGTGCCAGCAGCCTTGACAGGGGGTTCTACAATGAGCAGTTCTTC.

V gene TRBV28 combines with J gene TRBJ2-1; unclear D gene. The CDR3 is made up of 13 amino acids. Germline assignment: CDR1 MDHEN and CDR2 SYDVKM. Trimming cost V 3 bases and J 6 bases, with 9 bases left between them. CDR3 loop: CASSFWLVNEQFF. In nucleotides, the CDR3 is TGTGCCAGCAGTTTTTGGCTAGTCAATGAGCAGTTCTTC.

The chain has TRBV5-1 and TRBJ2-3; D is uncertain. The germline V gene encodes CDR1 SGHRS and CDR2 YFSETQ. Trimming removed 0 bases at V and 2 bases at J, with 10 bases between. CDR3 length equals 15 residues. CDR3 loop: CASSLVEISTDTQYF. The CDR3 nucleotides are TGCGCCAGCAGCTTGGTGGAGATCTCCACAGATACGCAGTATTTT.

Only a few counts were recorded for this clone. This chain connects TRBV7-2 to TRBJ2-1; 12 positions agree with TRBD2. Per germline, CDR1 SGHTA and CDR2 FQGNSA. V lost 5 bases to trimming and J lost 5 bases; unmatched junction nucleotides: 4. There are 15 residues in the CDR3. This CDR3 is CASSPRLAGDNEQFF. CDR3 sequence (DNA): TGTGCCAGCAGCCCGCGACTAGCGGGGGACAATGAGCAGTTCTTC.

Written as DNA, the CDR3 is TGTGCCAGCAGAACCGGGACAGGGGGTGAGACCCAGTACTTC. Its translation is CASRTGTGGETQYF. This chain links TRBV28 with TRBJ2-5; 11 bases line up with TRBD1. V lost 6 bases and J lost 5; bases outside the gene matches: 5. This CDR3 is 14 amino acids long. The germline CDR1 and CDR2 sequences are MDHEN and SYDVKM.